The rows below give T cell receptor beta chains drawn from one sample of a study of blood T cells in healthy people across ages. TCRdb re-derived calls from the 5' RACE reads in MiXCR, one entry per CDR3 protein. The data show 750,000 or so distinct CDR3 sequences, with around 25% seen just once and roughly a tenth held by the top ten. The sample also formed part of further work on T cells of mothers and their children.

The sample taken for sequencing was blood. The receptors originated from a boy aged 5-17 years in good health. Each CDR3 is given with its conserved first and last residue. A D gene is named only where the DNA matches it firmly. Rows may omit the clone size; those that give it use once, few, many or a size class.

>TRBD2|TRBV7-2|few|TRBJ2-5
TGTGCCAGCAGCCCCCGACTAGCTCAGACCCAGTACTTC
CASSPRLAQTQYF
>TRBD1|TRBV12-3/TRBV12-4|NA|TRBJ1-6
TGTGCCAGCAGCCCGCGTACGGGACAGGGGTCACCCCTCCACTTT
CASSPRTGQGSPLHF
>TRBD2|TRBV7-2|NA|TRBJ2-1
TGTGCCAGCAGCTTAGCCCCTAGCGGGAGCTATGAGCAGTTCTTC
CASSLAPSGSYEQFF
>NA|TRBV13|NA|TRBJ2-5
TGTGCCAGCAGCTTACAAGCCGGGCAAGAGACCCAGTACTTC
CASSLQAGQETQYF
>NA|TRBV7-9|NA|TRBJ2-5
TGTGCCAGCAGCTTCCAGGCAGGGGAGACCCAGTACTTC
CASSFQAGETQYF
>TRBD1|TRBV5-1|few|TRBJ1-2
TGCGCCAGCAGCTTGGCCACAGGGGAATATGGCTACACCTTC
CASSLATGEYGYTF
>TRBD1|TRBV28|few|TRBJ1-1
TGTGCCAGCAGGAGACAGGGGCGGATGAACACTGAAGCTTTCTTT
CASRRQGRMNTEAFF
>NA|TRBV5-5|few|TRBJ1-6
TGTGCCAGCAGCCAAGGACCTAGAAATTCACCCCTCCACTTT
CASSQGPRNSPLHF
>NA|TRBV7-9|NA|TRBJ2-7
TGTGCCAGCAGCGGGACAGAGCAGTACTTC
CASSGTEQYF
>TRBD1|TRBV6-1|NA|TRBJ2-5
TGTGCCAGCAGTGACTGGACAGGGCCACAAGAGACCCAGTACTTC
CASSDWTGPQETQYF
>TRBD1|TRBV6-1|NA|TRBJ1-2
TGTGCCAGCAGAACAATTCAGACAGGGGGCATTGACTATGGCTACACCTTC
CASRTIQTGGIDYGYTF
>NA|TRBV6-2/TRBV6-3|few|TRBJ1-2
TGTGCCAGCAGCTCGGGGGTTTTGCGCGGCTACACCTTC
CASSSGVLRGYTF
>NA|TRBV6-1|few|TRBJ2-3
TGTGCCAGCAGTGAAGCGTCTGTGCGTCTTACGCAGTATTTT
CASSEASVRLTQYF
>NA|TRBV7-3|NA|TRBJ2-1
TGTGCCAGCAGCCTAACTTGGCTAGCTGATAGCTCCTACAATGAGCAGTTCTTC
CASSLTWLADSSYNEQFF
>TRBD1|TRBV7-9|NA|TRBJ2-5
TGTGCCAGCAGCTCAGACAGGGACCTTCTCGAGACCCAGTACTTC
CASSSDRDLLETQYF
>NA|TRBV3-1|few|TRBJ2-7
TGTGCCAGCAGCCAAGACTCCACGTCGGCCTACGAGCAGTACTTC
CASSQDSTSAYEQYF
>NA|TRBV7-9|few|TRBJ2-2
TGTGCCAGCAGCTTCCTAGAAACCGGGGAGCTGTTTTTT
CASSFLETGELFF
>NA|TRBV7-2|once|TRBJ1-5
TGTGCCAGCAGCTCCGGGAGGGGGGGAATTCCCCAGCATTTT
CASSSGRGGIPQHF
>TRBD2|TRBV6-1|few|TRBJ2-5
TGTGCCAGCCGACTAGCGCCCCAAGAGACCCAGTACTTC
CASRLAPQETQYF
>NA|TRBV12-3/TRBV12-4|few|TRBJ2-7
TGTGCCAGCAGTTTAAGGGAAATCGACGAGCAGTACTTC
CASSLREIDEQYF